This T cell receptor (beta chain) appears in the sequencing data of a study of T cell repertoires in cytomegalovirus infection (dated by TCRdb to between 2018 and 2020). About the investigation overall: Recently identified HLA-C-restricted CMV epitopes, whose presentation resists viral immunomodulation, were targeted by peptide stimulations together with well-studied HLA-B-restricted epitopes. Donor HLA type was relevant to the analysis, because carriage of CMV infection together with the matching HLA type was indicated by public TCR beta signatures. Points the paper makes about the study in general: Cumulative frequency of public TCR beta family members discriminated carriers of CMV infection plus the relevant HLA type in this cohort and an independent 352-donor cohort. The ex vivo response was dominated by HLA-C-restricted CMV-specific TCR beta clonotypes, which also provided the single most frequent clonotype in two of eight donors.

This clonotype was recorded a few times. This clone's antigen is unknown. No base quality values were provided; no much bigger clone lies one nucleotide off. The sequencing machine was an Illumina HiSeq 1500. Clones were called with MiXCR by TCRdb after fastp trimmed the public reads at Q25, and only in-frame beta chains were retained. Every CDR3 protein is listed once, alongside the most common genes and DNA of its rows. Counted in this sample were 640,000 or so distinct CDR3 sequences; about 33% of them appeared once. The ten biggest clones cover 15% to 20% of the sample. The treatment or condition label of this sample denotes: in vitro stimulation with specific CMV peptide epitopes to enrich CMV-specific T cells. Inclusive of the bounding cysteine and phenylalanine, the CDR3 is 15 residues long. Only the CDR3 portion is preserved as DNA: 45 bases, with reading frame beginning at the first base. For CDR1 and CDR2, the germline V gene lists MNHEY and SVGEGT. V loses 5 bases of germline sequence and J loses 0 bases, and the interval between the two ends is 14 bases.

The receptor chain draws on TRBV6-2 or TRBV6-3 and TRBJ2-7, with no confident D gene call. This clonotype originated in a human donor in good health (CMV status not recorded). Some clones in this sample may be carry-over from other donors' samples. The source material was cultured PBMCs, sampled from culture after CMV antigen stimulation. The CDR3 protein sequence reads: CASSSLPGRSYEQYF. The DNA is as follows: TGTGCCAGCAGTAGCCTGCCGGGCCGCTCCTACGAGCAGTACTTC.